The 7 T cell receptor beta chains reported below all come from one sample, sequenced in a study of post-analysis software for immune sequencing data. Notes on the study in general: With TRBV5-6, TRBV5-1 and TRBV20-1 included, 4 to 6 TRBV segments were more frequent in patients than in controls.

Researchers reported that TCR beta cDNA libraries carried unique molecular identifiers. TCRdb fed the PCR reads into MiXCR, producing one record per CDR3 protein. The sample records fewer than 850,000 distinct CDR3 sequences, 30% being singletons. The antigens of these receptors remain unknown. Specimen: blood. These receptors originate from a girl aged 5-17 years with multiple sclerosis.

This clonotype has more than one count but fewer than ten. The CDR3 DNA reads as TGTGCCAGCAGCCCTAACGACAGCTCCTACGAGCAGTACTTC. As protein: CASSPNDSSYEQYF. The rearrangement links TRBV14 to TRBJ2-7, with a weak D call TRBD1 (5 bases). Germline V CDR1 and CDR2: SGHDN, FVKESK. V was cut by 4 bases and J by 0 bases, with 10 bases left in between. The CDR3 loop spans 14 amino acids.

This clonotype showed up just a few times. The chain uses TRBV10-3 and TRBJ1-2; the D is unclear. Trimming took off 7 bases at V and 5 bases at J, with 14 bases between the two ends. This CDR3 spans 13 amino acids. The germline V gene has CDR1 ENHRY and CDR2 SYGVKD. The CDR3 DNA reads TGTGCCATCACTTCAGCGGCAGCGTATGGCTACACCTTC. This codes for CAITSAAAYGYTF.

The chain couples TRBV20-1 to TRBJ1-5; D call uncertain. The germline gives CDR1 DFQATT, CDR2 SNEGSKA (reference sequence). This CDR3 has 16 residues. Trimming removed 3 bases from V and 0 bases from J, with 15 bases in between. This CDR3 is CSASGDLGYSNQPQHF. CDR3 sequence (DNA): TGCAGTGCTAGTGGAGACCTCGGATATAGCAATCAGCCCCAGCATTTT.

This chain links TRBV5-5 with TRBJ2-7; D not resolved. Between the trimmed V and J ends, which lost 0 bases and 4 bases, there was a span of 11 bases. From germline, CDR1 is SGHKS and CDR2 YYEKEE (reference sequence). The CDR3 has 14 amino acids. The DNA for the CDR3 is TGTGCCAGCAGCTTGGAGTCAGGTCGATACGAGCAGTACTTC. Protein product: CASSLESGRYEQYF.

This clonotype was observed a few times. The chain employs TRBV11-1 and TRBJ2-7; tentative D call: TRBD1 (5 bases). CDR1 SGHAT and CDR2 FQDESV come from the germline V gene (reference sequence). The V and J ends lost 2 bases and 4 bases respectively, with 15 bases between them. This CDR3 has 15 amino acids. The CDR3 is CASSLNRQGHYEQYF. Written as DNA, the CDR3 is TGTGCCAGCAGCTTAAATCGCCAGGGCCATTACGAGCAGTACTTC. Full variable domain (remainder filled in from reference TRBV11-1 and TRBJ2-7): EAEVAQSPRYKITEKSQAVAFWCDPISGHATLYWYRQILGQGPELLVQFQDESVVDDSQLPKDRFSAERLKGVDSTLKIQPAELGDSAMYLCASSLNRQGHYEQYFGPGTRLTVT.

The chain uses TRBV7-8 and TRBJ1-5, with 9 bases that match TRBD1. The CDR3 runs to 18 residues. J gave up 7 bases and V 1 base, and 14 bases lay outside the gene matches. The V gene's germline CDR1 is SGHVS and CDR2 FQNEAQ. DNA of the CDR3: TGTGCCAGCAGCTTAGGAGGGACAGGGTCATCGGGAAGCCAGCCCCAGCATTTT. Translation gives CASSLGGTGSSGSQPQHF.

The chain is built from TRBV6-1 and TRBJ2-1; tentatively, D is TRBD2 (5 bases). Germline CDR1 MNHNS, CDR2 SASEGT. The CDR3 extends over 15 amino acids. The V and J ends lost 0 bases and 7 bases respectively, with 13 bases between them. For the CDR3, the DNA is TGTGCCAGCAGTGAAGCGCGGAGCTCGGGGAATGAGCAGTTCTTC. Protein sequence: CASSEARSSGNEQFF.